The clone carrying this TCR beta chain has just a few counts. This sample is drawn from a study of T cells in Graves' hyperthyroidism and ophthalmopathy. The ends were cut back, 5 bases at V and 0 bases at J, with 17 bases in the middle. The CDR3 consists of 17 residues. The germline CDR1 and CDR2 sequences are KGHSH and LQKENI. TCR beta CDR3 region amplification was performed from RNA transcripts. The HTBI primer set was used in a first-round RT-PCR of the TCR CDR3. TCRdb independently ran MiXCR on the multiplex PCR reads; one entry per CDR3 protein. The sample contains about 640,000 distinct CDR3 sequences, under 25% of which appear only once.

The V and J genes are TRBV18 and TRBJ1-5; D possibly corresponds to TRBD1 (5 bases). The sequencing input was blood. The clonotype comes from a man aged 25 to 40 with Graves' ophthalmopathy. CDR3 region: CASSTRGVTYSNQPQHF. In DNA, the CDR3 is TGTGCCAGCTCAACTAGAGGGGTCACCTATAGCAATCAGCCCCAGCATTTT.